This is a list of T cell receptor beta chains from one sample in a study of cytomegalovirus exposure and HLA in healthy donors. TCRdb's table, derived via immunoSEQ multiplex PCR, lists solely in-frame clones and lacks some. The table has about 98,000 clones, around 72% seen once. The sample comprised PBMCs. These receptors all stem from a male donor in good health and CMV-seronegative. CDR3s leave out the opening cysteine and the closing phenylalanine or tryptophan. Fields, in order: J gene, V gene, CDR3 protein.

j_call: TRBJ2-3
v_call: TRBV7-9
cdr3_aa: ASSLDTNTQY

j_call: TRBJ1-2
v_call: TRBV13
cdr3_aa: ASSLGQGAHGYT

j_call: TRBJ1-2
v_call: TRBV7-2
cdr3_aa: ASSLVIWGKENYGYT

j_call: TRBJ1-2
v_call: TRBV15
cdr3_aa: ATSREIMSGPGYT

j_call: TRBJ2-7
v_call: TRBV7-9
cdr3_aa: ASSTAIGQTYEQY

j_call: TRBJ1-2
v_call: TRBV7-2
cdr3_aa: ASSSNRGNYGYT

j_call: TRBJ2-7
v_call: TRBV6-1
cdr3_aa: ASSEGGLDRLN

j_call: TRBJ2-2
v_call: TRBV30
cdr3_aa: AWSVGRNTGELF

j_call: TRBJ1-1
v_call: TRBV27
cdr3_aa: ASSLSVQLNTEAF

j_call: TRBJ2-7
v_call: TRBV15
cdr3_aa: ATSRKPTGEKVYEQY

j_call: TRBJ1-6
v_call: TRBV30
cdr3_aa: AWDGTGSYNSPLH

j_call: TRBJ2-5
v_call: TRBV6-5
cdr3_aa: ASSYSGTDGETQY

j_call: TRBJ2-2
v_call: TRBV6-1
cdr3_aa: ASSEVGWITSGSNTGELF

j_call: TRBJ2-7
v_call: TRBV2
cdr3_aa: ASSGTTYPYEQY

j_call: TRBJ1-1
v_call: TRBV10-3
cdr3_aa: AITGTVNTEAF

j_call: TRBJ1-1
v_call: TRBV28
cdr3_aa: ASSQRQGLGVFGEAF

j_call: TRBJ2-2
v_call: TRBV9
cdr3_aa: ASSVAGVAGTGELF

j_call: TRBJ2-7
v_call: TRBV28
cdr3_aa: ASSLEEGIPYEQY

j_call: TRBJ1-5
v_call: TRBV7-2
cdr3_aa: ASSLQGYQPQH

j_call: TRBJ1-1
v_call: TRBV15
cdr3_aa: ATAGRELNTEAF

j_call: TRBJ1-4
v_call: TRBV28
cdr3_aa: ASSFQGTNEKLF

j_call: TRBJ1-1
v_call: TRBV9
cdr3_aa: ASGTGVGNTEAF

j_call: TRBJ2-7
v_call: TRBV28
cdr3_aa: ASSELAGAYEQY

j_call: TRBJ2-5
v_call: TRBV29-1
cdr3_aa: SVILRGKETQY

j_call: TRBJ2-1
v_call: TRBV4-3
cdr3_aa: ASSQDPPPSGEQF

j_call: TRBJ2-7
v_call: TRBV28
cdr3_aa: ATSTGLEQY

j_call: TRBJ2-5
v_call: TRBV28
cdr3_aa: ASSPNGLAGETQY

j_call: TRBJ2-3
v_call: TRBV28
cdr3_aa: ASSIHTSGGSTDTQY

j_call: TRBJ1-1
v_call: TRBV5-1
cdr3_aa: ASSLHRAAGEAF

j_call: TRBJ1-3
v_call: TRBV27
cdr3_aa: ASSLSYPQVPSGNTIY

j_call: TRBJ2-1
v_call: TRBV19
cdr3_aa: ASKGSGNEQF

j_call: TRBJ2-1
v_call: TRBV6-5
cdr3_aa: ASSYTTGYNEQF

j_call: TRBJ2-7
v_call: TRBV7-9
cdr3_aa: ASSPNAGYEQY

j_call: TRBJ2-3
v_call: TRBV6-4
cdr3_aa: ASSDSPGGQGTDTQY

j_call: TRBJ2-5
v_call: TRBV5-4
cdr3_aa: ASSPGQGRSQETQY

j_call: TRBJ1-2
v_call: TRBV14
cdr3_aa: ASSQVAGGYGYT

j_call: TRBJ2-5
v_call: TRBV21-1
cdr3_aa: ASSKASVTGWQETQY

j_call: TRBJ2-2
v_call: TRBV7-2
cdr3_aa: ASSSGTANTGELF

j_call: TRBJ2-6
v_call: TRBV2
cdr3_aa: ASSATRVPGANVLT

j_call: .
v_call: TRBV6-5
cdr3_aa: ASRGDRAGYEQY

j_call: TRBJ2-5
v_call: TRBV12-5
cdr3_aa: ASGPDSSLGTQY

j_call: TRBJ2-1
v_call: TRBV9
cdr3_aa: ASSPTDYNEQF

j_call: TRBJ2-7
v_call: TRBV5-6
cdr3_aa: ASGTAANYEQY

j_call: TRBJ1-5
v_call: TRBV7-2
cdr3_aa: ASSLEPGRDQPQH

j_call: TRBJ2-7
v_call: TRBV10-3
cdr3_aa: AISEMELGEQY

j_call: TRBJ1-4
v_call: TRBV5-1
cdr3_aa: ASSLAKHEKLF

j_call: TRBJ2-7
v_call: TRBV14
cdr3_aa: ASSQEVGVPSHEQY

j_call: TRBJ1-5
v_call: TRBV6-1
cdr3_aa: ASSGLTGYSNQPQH

j_call: TRBJ2-1
v_call: TRBV13
cdr3_aa: ASSLGGGLAGGNGEQF

j_call: TRBJ1-2
v_call: TRBV7-3
cdr3_aa: ASSLSRGAITGYT

j_call: TRBJ2-5
v_call: TRBV10-3
cdr3_aa: AISDGASETQY

j_call: TRBJ1-1
v_call: TRBV21-1
cdr3_aa: ASSAREAF

j_call: TRBJ2-7
v_call: TRBV18
cdr3_aa: ASSLNSDRRNYEQY

j_call: TRBJ2-5
v_call: TRBV20-1
cdr3_aa: SEASGGTQY